What follows describes a single TCR beta chain. Antigen: not known. These data come from a study of cytomegalovirus exposure and HLA in healthy donors. About the research overall: About 85 million unique TCRs from HLA-typed donors were held in an early release of data.

Study-wide findings and caveats: According to an earlier analysis, most TCR beta V segments yielded productive rearrangements about 90% or about 30% of the time.

Donors counted as nominally healthy when sampled, yet unrecorded immune exposures were likely. Primers included in the PCR were 60 Vbeta and 13 Jbeta primers. Data came from immunoSEQ multiplex PCR; TCRdb stores just in-frame clones and leaves some out. The sample has around 150,000 clones, about 80% seen once. This CDR3 has 16 amino acids. Germline trimming cut 5 bases from V and 0 bases from J; bases unmatched to any gene: 7. Germline assignment: CDR1 SGHVS and CDR2 FQNEAQ. The sequencing sample was made of PBMCs. The chain couples TRBV7-8 to TRBJ2-5; 9 bases agree with TRBD1. The receptor's source is a middle-aged man in good health and CMV-seronegative. CDR3 nucleotides: TGTGCCAGCAGCGAGGGACAGGGCCTGTACCAAGAGACCCAGTACTTC. Translating it yields CASSEGQGLYQETQYF.